This T cell receptor beta chain was obtained from a study of hypomethylating agent response in myelodysplastic syndrome. Across the whole study: Of about a dozen patients, a few carried TET2, the most frequent mutation.

Clones were read by immunoSEQ multiplex PCR, and TCRdb kept only the in-frame ones, dropping some. Seen here are 3,300 or so clones, roughly four fifths observed once, and the top ten hold over 4%. V lost 3 bases to trimming and J lost 2 bases, with 5 bases between them. The CDR3 runs 12 residues. The germline CDR1 and CDR2 sequences are KGHSH and LQKENI. This clone was seen more than once but under ten times. This receptor was obtained from a human donor with myelodysplastic syndrome. The sample in question was bone marrow, obtained before or after starting hypomethylating agent treatment for myelodysplastic syndrome (not recorded which). This chain links TRBV18 with TRBJ2-7; D gene uncertain. CDR3 nucleotide sequence: TGTGCCAGCTCACCTACAGCCTACGAGCAGTACTTC. This gives the protein CASSPTAYEQYF.